The source of this T cell receptor beta chain is a study of OX40 agonist ivuxolimab in advanced cancers. This clone was seen only a few times. Sequencing used immunoSEQ multiplex PCR; TCRdb keeps in-frame clones, though not all of them. The sample has 79,000 or so clones; less than 95% are singletons. Germline CDR1 reads SGHNT; CDR2 reads YYREEE (reference sequence). The CDR3 extends over 14 amino acids. With 5 bases removed from V and 6 bases from J, the gap between germline ends came to 16 bases. Sequencing used CD4+ or CD8+ T cells sorted from blood, obtained in a trial of the OX40 agonist ivuxolimab. The V call is TRBV5-4, the J call TRBJ2-3; D not certain. The receptor was isolated from an adult with an advanced solid tumor such as melanoma, head and neck, liver or kidney cancer. The CDR3 loop is CASSRYLVSDTQYF. The CDR3 DNA sequence: TGTGCCAGCAGTCGATATTTGGTGTCGGATACGCAGTATTTT.